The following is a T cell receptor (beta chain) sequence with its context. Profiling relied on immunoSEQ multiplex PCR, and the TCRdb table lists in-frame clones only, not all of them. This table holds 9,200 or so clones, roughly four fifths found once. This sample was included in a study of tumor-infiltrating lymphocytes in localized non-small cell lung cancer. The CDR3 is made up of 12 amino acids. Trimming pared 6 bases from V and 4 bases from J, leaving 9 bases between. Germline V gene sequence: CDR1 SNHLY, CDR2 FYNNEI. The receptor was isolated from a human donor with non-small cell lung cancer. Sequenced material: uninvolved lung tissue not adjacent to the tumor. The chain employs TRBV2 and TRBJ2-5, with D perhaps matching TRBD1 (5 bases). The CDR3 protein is CASRDTVETQYF. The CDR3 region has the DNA TGTGCCAGCAGGGACACCGTAGAGACCCAGTACTTC.